The 18 T cell receptor beta chains below come from one sample, sequenced in a study of shared clonotypes between healthy human individuals. Here immunoSEQ multiplex PCR was the method, and the copy in TCRdb shows in-frame clones only, minus some. The repertoire holds roughly 2.2 million clones, 85% to 95% seen once, with about 0.39% in the top ten. Sequenced sample: naive CD4+ T cells from PBMCs. Noted subset: CD45RA+ positively selected. The receptor set was obtained from a man between 18 and 35 years old in good health. Some clones in this sample may be carry-over from other donors' samples.

The chain couples TRBV11-2 to TRBJ2-7; 13 nucleotides line up with TRBD2. Trimming removed 5 bases from V and 6 bases from J; junction bases left unmatched: 10. The CDR3 runs to 16 residues. Germline CDR1 SGHAT, CDR2 FQNNGV. The CDR3 DNA follows: TGTGCCAGCAGCCCCCGGACTAGCGGGAGTTTGAGCGAGCAGTACTTC. Its protein is CASSPRTSGSLSEQYF.

This chain links TRBV6-1 with TRBJ2-5, with 7 bases identical to TRBD1. Germline loops: CDR1 MNHNS, CDR2 SASEGT. J gave up 7 bases and V 3 bases, and 11 bases lay outside the gene matches. This CDR3 contains 15 residues. The CDR3 region is CASSEITTGMATQYF. The DNA of the CDR3 is TGTGCCAGCAGTGAGATAACGACAGGGATGGCGACCCAGTACTTC.

This chain links TRBV2 with TRBJ2-7; maybe TRBD1 (5 bases). Per the germline V gene, CDR1 is SNHLY and CDR2 is FYNNEI. The ends were cut back, 3 bases at V and 3 bases at J, with 12 bases in the middle. The length of the CDR3 is 14 residues. The CDR3 DNA reads as TGTGCCAGCAGTGATCAGGGATCGAACTACGAGCAGTACTTC. Translating it yields CASSDQGSNYEQYF.

The chain carries TRBV5-1 and TRBJ2-2; 8 positions agree with TRBD2. Germline CDR1 SGHRS, CDR2 YFSETQ. V lost 1 base to trimming and J lost 4 bases; unmatched junction nucleotides: 12. The CDR3 sequence is 18 residues long. This CDR3 reads CASSLTSGLGVVTGELFF. The CDR3 coding sequence is TGCGCCAGCAGCTTGACTAGCGGACTCGGGGTGGTCACCGGGGAGCTGTTTTTT. The variable domain in full, with the rest retrieved from reference TRBV5-1 and TRBJ2-2, is KAGVTQTPRYLIKTRGQQVTLSCSPISGHRSVSWYQQTPGQGLQFLFEYFSETQRNKGNFPGRFSGRQFSNSRSEMNVSTLELGDSALYLCASSLTSGLGVVTGELFFGEGSRLTVL.

The chain combines TRBV4-3 with TRBJ1-1; weak D call: TRBD1 (5 bases). The CDR3 is 16 amino acids. Germline V gives CDR1 LGHNA, CDR2 YSLEER. The V end was cut by 1 base, the J end by 0 bases, with 12 bases between. The CDR3 region is CASSQGQQVLNTEAFF. CDR3 in DNA: TGCGCCAGCAGCCAAGGTCAACAGGTCCTGAACACTGAAGCTTTCTTT.

V usage is TRBV29-1 and J usage is TRBJ2-7, with D perhaps TRBD2 (5 bases). The V end was cut by 7 bases, the J end by 2 bases, with 15 bases between. The length of the CDR3 is 13 residues. CDR1 is SQVTM and CDR2 is ANQGSEA in the germline V gene. In nucleotides, the CDR3 is TGCAGCGACAACAAGGACTTCACCTACGAGCAGTACTTC. The encoded protein is CSDNKDFTYEQYF.

In nucleotides, the CDR3 is TGTGCCAGCAGTGACATTGGACTAGCGAACATTGAGACCCAGTACTTC. This codes for CASSDIGLANIETQYF. The chain employs TRBV2 and TRBJ2-5, with 9 bases lining up with TRBD2. V was clipped by 3 bases and J by 5 bases; unmatched bases: 10. CDR1 is SNHLY and CDR2 is FYNNEI in the germline V gene. CDR3 length: 16 residues.

The V and J genes are TRBV19 and TRBJ2-1; D may be TRBD2 (7 bases). Germline CDR1 reads LNHDA; CDR2 reads SQIVND (reference sequence). The germline V and J ends were trimmed by 7 bases and 5 bases, with 15 bases remaining between them. The CDR3 contains 14 residues. The CDR3 region is CASTQGRGDNEQFF. DNA for the CDR3: TGTGCCAGTACCCAGGGGAGGGGAGACAATGAGCAGTTCTTC.

The chain recombines TRBV4-1 with TRBJ2-3; 9 nucleotides line up with TRBD2. The CDR3 is 18 amino acids. From germline, CDR1 is MGHRA and CDR2 YSYEKL. V was pared by 2 bases and J by 1 base, with 10 bases of the junction left unmatched. The CDR3 DNA is TGCGCCAGCAGCCAAAGCGCCCTTAGCGGGAGAGGCACAGATACGCAGTATTTT. Protein: CASSQSALSGRGTDTQYF.

The chain has TRBV6-5 and TRBJ2-7; D may be TRBD1 or TRBD2 (5 bases each). The V gene's germline CDR1 is MNHEY and CDR2 SVGAGI. The CDR3 is made up of 13 amino acids. V lost 6 bases, J lost 3 bases, and 12 bases lay in between. The DNA of the CDR3 is TGTGCCAGCAGGCTGGGACCGCGCTACGAGCAGTACTTC. Translated, it gives CASRLGPRYEQYF.

This chain links TRBV2 with TRBJ2-7; TRBD1 agrees at 8 bases. CDR1 is SNHLY and CDR2 is FYNNEI in the germline V gene. Trimming cost V 0 bases and J 13 bases; bases outside gene matches: 8. The CDR3 runs to 13 residues. CDR3 amino acids: CASSEAPEGQAYF. The CDR3, as DNA: TGTGCCAGCAGTGAAGCGCCGGAGGGACAGGCATACTTC. The full variable domain, completed using reference TRBV2 and TRBJ2-7, is EPEVTQTPSHQVTQMGQEVILRCVPISNHLYFYWYRQILGQKVEFLVSFYNNEISEKSEIFDDQFSVERPDGSNFTLKIRSTKLEDSAMYFCASSEAPEGQAYFGPGTRLTVT.

This clone was seen just once. The chain combines TRBV2 with TRBJ2-2; 14 bases map to TRBD2. Germline loops: CDR1 SNHLY, CDR2 FYNNEI. CDR3 length: 17 amino acids. V dropped 6 bases and J dropped 4; count of bases not matched to a gene: 7. As DNA, the CDR3 is TGTGCCAGCAGAACGGGACTAGCGGGAGTCGGCACCGGGGAGCTGTTTTTT. Encoded protein: CASRTGLAGVGTGELFF.

This sequence joins TRBV27 and TRBJ2-7; TRBD1 matches 7 bases. Germline V CDR1 and CDR2: MNHEY, SMNVEV (reference sequence). J gave up 3 bases and V 4 bases, and 3 bases lay outside the gene matches. CDR3 length equals 13 residues. The CDR3 loop reads CASSYRDSYEQYF. The CDR3 coding sequence is TGTGCCAGCAGTTATCGGGACAGCTACGAGCAGTACTTC.

This clone was counted a few times. The rearrangement links TRBV5-4 to TRBJ2-3; 12 bases line up with TRBD2. The V and J ends lost 4 bases and 1 base, in that order; junction bases with no gene match: 7. This CDR3 contains 17 residues. The V gene's germline CDR1 is SGHNT and CDR2 YYREEE (reference sequence). CDR3 sequence reads: CASSRTSGTARTDTQYF. DNA for the CDR3: TGTGCCAGCAGCCGGACTAGCGGGACCGCTCGCACAGATACGCAGTATTTT. The full variable domain, with the rest looked up from reference TRBV5-4 and TRBJ2-3, is ETGVTQSPTHLIKTRGQQVTLRCSSQSGHNTVSWYQQALGQGPQFIFQYYREEENGRGNFPPRFSGLQFPNYSSELNVNALELDDSALYLCASSRTSGTARTDTQYFGPGTRLTVL.

Notes on this clone: The sample carries other DNA sequences with the same CDR3. V gene TRBV5-1 combines with J gene TRBJ1-5, with a weak D call TRBD1 (5 bases). V lost 0 bases to trimming and J lost 3 bases, with 10 bases between them. CDR3 length: 15 amino acids. The germline V gene has CDR1 SGHRS and CDR2 YFSETQ. The DNA for the CDR3 is TGCGCCAGCAGCTTGGAAGGGGCGACCAATCAGCCCCAGCATTTT. Translating gives CASSLEGATNQPQHF.

This chain joins TRBV10-1 and TRBJ2-6; D call uncertain. This CDR3 region has 15 residues. Trimming took off 8 bases at V and 0 bases at J, with 11 bases between the two ends. Germline-derived CDR1 and CDR2 are WNHNN and SYGVQD (reference sequence). CDR3 coding DNA: TGCGCCAGCCTCTGGGGTTACTCTGGGGCCAACGTCCTGACTTTC. Translating gives CASLWGYSGANVLTF.

This chain links TRBV4-1 with TRBJ1-2; 9 positions match TRBD1. The ends lost 4 bases at V and 5 bases at J; junction bases unmatched: 11. This CDR3 spans 16 amino acids. Germline values: CDR1 MGHRA, CDR2 YSYEKL. The CDR3 DNA follows: TGCGCCAGCAGCCGCTCACCCGGGACAGGGTTTTATGGCTACACCTTC. Protein: CASSRSPGTGFYGYTF.

Remarks on this clone: Other DNA sequences in the same sample also yield this CDR3. The V gene is TRBV5-1, the J gene TRBJ1-1; D gene ambiguous. The CDR3 runs 13 residues. CDR1 and CDR2 from the germline V gene are SGHRS and YFSETQ. V lost 4 bases to trimming and J lost 1 base, with 8 bases between them. The CDR3 coding sequence is TGCGCCAGCAGCCTCCCGGGGAACACTGAAGCTTTCTTT. It yields the protein CASSLPGNTEAFF.